These 3 T cell receptor beta chains were all obtained from the same sample, sequenced in a study of long-term antiretroviral therapy in people with HIV. Researchers ran immunoSEQ v3.0 at survey level. Assay used: immunoSEQ multiplex PCR; TCRdb lists only in-frame clones, some missing. Among about 19,000 clones listed, 87% were seen once. The specimen comprised unsorted PBMCs, sampled 2.1 years after starting antiretroviral therapy. The receptors shown here come from a man between 18 and 29 years old with HIV.

The chain links TRBV4-2 to TRBJ1-5; tentative D call: TRBD1 (5 bases). This CDR3 region has 13 residues. Trimming took off 5 bases at V and 5 bases at J, with 10 bases between the two ends. CDR1 is LGHNA, CDR2 YNFKEQ, per germline. The CDR3 protein is CASSGGTYQPQHF. CDR3 DNA: TGTGCCAGCAGCGGCGGGACCTATCAGCCCCAGCATTTT.

V and J are TRBV19 and TRBJ2-3; a possible D gene is TRBD1 (5 bases). V was trimmed by 3 bases and J by 3 bases, leaving 7 bases between them. The CDR3 loop spans 13 amino acids. CDR1 and CDR2 from the germline V gene are LNHDA and SQIVND (reference sequence). As DNA, the CDR3 is TGTGCCAGTAGTATGGGGCGGACAGATACGCAGTATTTT. Amino acids: CASSMGRTDTQYF.

The chain couples TRBV5-1 to TRBJ2-7, with 9 positions matching TRBD2. This CDR3 comprises 14 residues. V trimming: 4 bases; J trimming: 5 bases; junction bases outside the gene matches: 7. From germline, CDR1 is SGHRS and CDR2 YFSETQ. CDR3 DNA: TGCGCCAGCAGCGTTAGCGGGGGCATCCACGAGCAGTACTTC. The encoded protein is CASSVSGGIHEQYF.